This TCR beta chain emerged from a study of T cells in Graves' hyperthyroidism and ophthalmopathy. About the study: Peripheral blood specimens were obtained at initial diagnosis, prior to any treatment. Whole-study findings and limits: Model predictions of ophthalmopathy came a median roughly 6.4 months before onset.

The CDR3 contains 15 residues. Germline V gene sequence: CDR1 SGDLS, CDR2 YYNGEE. Trimming stripped 1 base from V and 2 bases from J, with 11 bases between. The source material, RNA transcripts, was used to amplify TCR beta CDR3 regions. First-round RT-PCR targeting the TCR CDR3 was performed with the HTBI primer set. TCRdb recomputed calls from the multiplex PCR reads with MiXCR, one row per CDR3 protein. This sample carries over 500,000 distinct CDR3 sequences, around 13% of them seen once, and the ten largest clones take 14%. Disease duration under 2 months; hyperthyroidism patients were aged 18 to 65. Turning to this clonotype: Its antigen is unknown.

Sequencing was done on a sample of blood. The TCR sequence derives from a woman between 40 and 55 years old with Graves' hyperthyroidism. The V and J genes are TRBV9 and TRBJ2-3; D ambiguous. The CDR3 region is CASSVLPGATDTQYF. The DNA for the CDR3 is TGTGCCAGCAGCGTACTGCCAGGAGCCACAGATACGCAGTATTTT. The full variable domain, in which reference TRBV9 and TRBJ2-3 provide the parts outside the CDR3, is DSGVTQTPKHLITATGQRVTLRCSPRSGDLSVYWYQQSLDQGLQFLIQYYNGEERAKGNILERFSAQQFPDLHSELNLSSLELGDSALYFCASSVLPGATDTQYFGPGTRLTVL.